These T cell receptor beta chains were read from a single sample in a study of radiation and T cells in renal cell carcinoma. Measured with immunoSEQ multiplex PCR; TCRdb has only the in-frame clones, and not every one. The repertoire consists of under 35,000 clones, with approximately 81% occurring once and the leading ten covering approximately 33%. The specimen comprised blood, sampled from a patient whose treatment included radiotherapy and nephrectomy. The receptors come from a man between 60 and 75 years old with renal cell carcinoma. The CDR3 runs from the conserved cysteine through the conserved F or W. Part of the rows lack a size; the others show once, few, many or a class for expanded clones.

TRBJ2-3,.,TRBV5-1,CASSFSGWGGSGTDTQYF
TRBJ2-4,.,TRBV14,CASSHGGGRPAQYIQYF
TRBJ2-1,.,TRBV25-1,CASSENRGFDEQFF
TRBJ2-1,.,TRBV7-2,CASSLYLAVVYNEQFF
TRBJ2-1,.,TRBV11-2,CASSRGLEQFF
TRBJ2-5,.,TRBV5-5,CASSLAGAKGTQYF
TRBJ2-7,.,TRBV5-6,CASSPSTTGTVSAYEQYF
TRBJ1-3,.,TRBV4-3,CASSQGVGKTGNTIYF
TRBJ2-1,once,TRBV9,CASSPRGSGGPQEQFF
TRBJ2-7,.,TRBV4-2,CASSSQRWAGDPYEQYF
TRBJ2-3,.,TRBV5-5,CASSSRPDRGIFTDTQYF
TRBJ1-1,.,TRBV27,CASSFPPGQGGLRTEAFF
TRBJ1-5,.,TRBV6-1,CASSGTVDQPQHF
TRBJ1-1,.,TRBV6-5,CASSKGYLANTEAFF
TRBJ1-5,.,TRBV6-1,CASSGQGAYNQPQHF
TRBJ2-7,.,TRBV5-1,CASSLVSGYEQYF
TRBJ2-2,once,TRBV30,CAWSVTSTTGELFF
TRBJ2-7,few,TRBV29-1,CSVGSYEQYF
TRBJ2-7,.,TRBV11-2,CASSSLAGVGEQYF
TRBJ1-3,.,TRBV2,CASSDYTIYF
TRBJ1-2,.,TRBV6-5,CASKRTGGAYGYTF
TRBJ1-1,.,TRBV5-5,CASSPGQGARGYTEAFF
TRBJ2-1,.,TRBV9,CASSGPRRGGFSSSYNEQFF
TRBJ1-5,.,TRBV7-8,CASSPRTGHSNQPQHF
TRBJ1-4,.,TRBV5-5,CASSLGTGGRSTNEKLFF
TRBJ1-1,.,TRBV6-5,CASRGQGAGDTEAFF
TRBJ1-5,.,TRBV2,CASRHDRGGNQPQHF
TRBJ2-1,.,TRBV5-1,CASSEAGVKHNEQFF
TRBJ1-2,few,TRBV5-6,CASSLSGRYGYTF
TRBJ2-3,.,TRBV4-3,CASSRRESGVPDTQYF
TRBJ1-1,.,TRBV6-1,CASTAGTGNTEAFF
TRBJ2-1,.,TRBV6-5,CASSPKGGIEQFF
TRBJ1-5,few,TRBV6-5,CASSYNSNQPQHF
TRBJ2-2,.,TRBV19,CASTTPAGRRGTGELFF
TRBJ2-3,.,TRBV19,CASSIGEVGDTQYF
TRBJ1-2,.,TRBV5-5,CASDKFGQVNYGYTF
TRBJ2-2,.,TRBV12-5,CASGLPTGDNTGELFF
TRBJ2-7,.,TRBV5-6,CASSLWTSGTVGDEQYF
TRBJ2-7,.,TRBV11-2,CASSLQISGGGELYF
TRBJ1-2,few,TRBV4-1,CASSRATGNGYTF
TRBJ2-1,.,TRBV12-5,CASGLALAGAYNEQFF
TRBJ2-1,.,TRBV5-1,CASSLGTRPSSYNEQFF
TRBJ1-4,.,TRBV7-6,CASSLGQGREKLFF
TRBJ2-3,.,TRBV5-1,CASSSIMDTQYF
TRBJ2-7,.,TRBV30,CACRPHYGTGRSSYEQYF
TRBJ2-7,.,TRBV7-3,CASSFGTSVRTYEQYF
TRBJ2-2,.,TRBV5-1,CASSLDTANTGELFF
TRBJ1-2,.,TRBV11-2,CASSLGASSNYGYTF
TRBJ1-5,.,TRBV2,CASSPLRNQPQHF
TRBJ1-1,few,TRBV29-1,CSVCNRGPHAEAFF
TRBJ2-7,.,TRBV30,CAWSAPTRGSAYEQYF
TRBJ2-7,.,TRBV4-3,CASSQAFPPDYEQYF
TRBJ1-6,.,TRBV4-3,CASSLHGQLNSPLHF
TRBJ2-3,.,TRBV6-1,CASSLQGHGGDTQYF
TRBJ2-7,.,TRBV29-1,CSVDPGTGKKYF